This T cell receptor beta chain was profiled in a study of T cells in Graves' hyperthyroidism and ophthalmopathy. This clonotype was seen ten or more times. The antigen remains undetermined. RNA transcripts gave rise to amplified TCR beta CDR3 regions. First-round RT-PCR targeting the TCR CDR3 was performed with the HTBI primer set. A single record per CDR3 protein comes from TCRdb applying MiXCR to the multiplex PCR reads. The repertoire holds about 380,000 distinct CDR3 sequences, about 14% seen once, with about 20% in the top ten. Per the germline V gene, CDR1 is MNHNS and CDR2 is SASEGT. Trimming shortened V by 6 bases and J by 1 base, and 36 bases separated the two germline ends. The length of the CDR3 is 22 residues. Uncontrolled infection, other autoimmune disease, pregnancy or lactation disqualified patients from enrolment. General study results and limits: Ophthalmopathy, which appeared later, was predicted by the model a median about 6 months before onset.

The chain links TRBV6-1 to TRBJ1-2; the D gene is possibly TRBD1 (6 bases). Sequenced sample: blood. The sequence was collected from a woman aged 30 to 39 with Graves' ophthalmopathy. The CDR3 DNA reads TGTGCCAGCAGAGCCACACGGACGGGGGGCGCGTCGTCATCCCTGCATAACTATGGCTACACCTTC. Encoded protein: CASRATRTGGASSSLHNYGYTF.